These 24 T cell receptor beta chains originate from one sample sequenced in a study of shared clonotypes between healthy human individuals. Sequencing used immunoSEQ multiplex PCR; TCRdb keeps in-frame clones, though not all of them. The sample shows more than 2 million clones, about 94% of them seen only once. Material for sequencing was naive CD4+ T cells sorted from blood. As to subset: CD45RA+ positively selected. All receptors derive from a young man in good health.

The chain combines TRBV30 with TRBJ1-2; 9 nucleotides align to TRBD1. V shed 5 bases, J shed 7 bases, and the junction held 8 bases outside the gene matches. The germline gives CDR1 GTSNPN, CDR2 SVGIG (reference sequence). CDR3 length: 13 residues. The CDR3 reads CAWGWTGEGGYTF. CDR3 nucleotides: TGTGCCTGGGGATGGACAGGGGAAGGTGGCTACACCTTC. The variable domain in full, with the rest retrieved from reference TRBV30 and TRBJ1-2, is SQTIHQWPATLVQPVGSPLSLECTVEGTSNPNLYWYRQAAGRGLQLLFYSVGIGQISSEVPQNLSASRPQDRQFILSSKKLLLSDSGFYLCAWGWTGEGGYTFGSGTRLTVV.

The chain uses TRBV18 and TRBJ2-1; D is unclear. The V end was cut by 3 bases, the J end by 9 bases, with 12 bases between. This CDR3 comprises 13 residues. CDR1 and CDR2 (germline): KGHSH, LQKENI. CDR3 in amino acids: CASSPSFGGEQFF. CDR3 DNA: TGTGCCAGCTCACCGAGTTTTGGCGGTGAGCAGTTCTTC.

This chain connects TRBV5-6 to TRBJ2-2; a possible D gene is TRBD1 (5 bases). The CDR3 has 14 amino acids. Germline V CDR1 and CDR2: SGHDT, YYEEEE. The germline V and J ends were trimmed by 2 bases and 4 bases, with 9 bases remaining between them. The CDR3 region is CASSLGRATGELFF. The CDR3 region has the DNA TGTGCCAGCAGCTTAGGCAGGGCCACCGGGGAGCTGTTTTTT.

V gene TRBV28 combines with J gene TRBJ1-5, with a weak D call TRBD1 (5 bases). The CDR3 is made up of 14 amino acids. Germline loops: CDR1 MDHEN, CDR2 SYDVKM. The V gene lost 5 bases and the J gene lost 6 bases, with 14 bases spanning the gap. This chain's CDR3 is CASSRGGTGQPQHF. As DNA, the CDR3 is TGTGCCAGCAGTCGGGGGGGGACGGGTCAGCCCCAGCATTTT.

The gene calls are TRBV7-6 and TRBJ2-3, with D perhaps being TRBD1 or TRBD2 (5 bases each). This CDR3 has 15 amino acids. V was clipped by 5 bases and J by 1 base, with 13 bases between them. Germline CDR1 reads SGHVS; CDR2 reads FNYEAQ. The CDR3 DNA follows: TGTGCCAGCAGCCCTTTTGAGGGGCGCACAGATACGCAGTATTTT. Its translation: CASSPFEGRTDTQYF.

V is TRBV5-6 and J is TRBJ2-7; D gene ambiguous. From germline, CDR1 is SGHDT and CDR2 YYEEEE. There are 13 residues in the CDR3. V lost 0 bases to trimming and J lost 3 bases, with 7 bases between them. The CDR3 DNA reads TGTGCCAGCAGCTTGGATCCAGGCTACGAGCAGTACTTC. Translation gives CASSLDPGYEQYF. The whole variable domain, remainder taken from reference TRBV5-6 and TRBJ2-7, is DAGVTQSPTHLIKTRGQQVTLRCSPKSGHDTVSWYQQALGQGPQFIFQYYEEEERQRGNFPDRFSGHQFPNYSSELNVNALLLGDSALYLCASSLDPGYEQYFGPGTRLTVT.

This sequence joins TRBV10-3 and TRBJ2-3; 10 bases fit TRBD2. This CDR3 contains 16 residues. Trimming removed 0 bases from V and 4 bases from J; junction bases left unmatched: 4. Germline CDR1 ENHRY, CDR2 SYGVKD. CDR3 coding DNA: TGTGCCATCAGTGAGTCTCTAGCGGGGGCCCCAGATACGCAGTATTTT. Protein sequence: CAISESLAGAPDTQYF.

V and J are TRBV7-8 and TRBJ2-7, with 9 bases fitting TRBD2. Trimming at V came to 6 bases and at J to 2 bases, leaving 8 bases not matched to a gene. The CDR3 has 15 amino acids. CDR1 SGHVS and CDR2 FQNEAQ come from the germline V gene. CDR3 in amino acids: CASRGSSGAAYEQYF. DNA of the CDR3: TGTGCCAGCAGGGGCTCTAGCGGGGCCGCCTACGAGCAGTACTTC.

The chain recombines TRBV25-1 with TRBJ1-2; 8 positions agree with TRBD1. This CDR3 comprises 15 residues. The V and J ends lost 0 bases and 6 bases, in that order; junction bases with no gene match: 6. CDR1 and CDR2 (germline): MGHDK, SYGVNS. The CDR3 spells CASSEYQGALNGYTF. For the CDR3, the DNA is TGTGCCAGCAGTGAATATCAGGGGGCTCTGAATGGCTACACCTTC.

The chain carries TRBV7-9 and TRBJ2-2, with TRBD1 matching over 7 bases. CDR1 SEHNR and CDR2 FQNEAQ come from the germline V gene (reference sequence). With 5 bases clipped from V and 1 base from J, the junction kept 10 bases outside the gene matches. The CDR3 sequence is 17 residues long. The CDR3 DNA reads as TGTGCCAGCAGCCCCATAGGGCAGGGGGAGAACACCGGGGAGCTGTTTTTT. This encodes CASSPIGQGENTGELFF.

On this clone: This sample includes further DNA sequences coding for the same CDR3. The chain carries TRBV30 and TRBJ2-3; 7 bases align to TRBD2. V lost 0 bases to trimming and J lost 3 bases; unmatched junction nucleotides: 6. The V gene's germline CDR1 is GTSNPN and CDR2 SVGIG (reference sequence). CDR3 length: 15 amino acids. The CDR3 DNA reads TGTGCCTGGAGTGTGTTGGCGGGGGTAACAGATACGCAGTATTTT. It yields the protein CAWSVLAGVTDTQYF.

The chain couples TRBV6-5 to TRBJ2-3; no firm D call. CDR1 MNHEY and CDR2 SVGAGI come from the germline V gene. This CDR3 spans 11 amino acids. V was pared by 7 bases and J by 0 bases, with 2 bases between. In DNA, the CDR3 is TGTGCCAGCACTAGCACAGATACGCAGTATTTT. Translated, it gives CASTSTDTQYF.

The chain is built from TRBV10-1 and TRBJ2-5; D is possibly TRBD2 (5 bases). The CDR3 consists of 15 residues. CDR1 and CDR2 (germline): WNHNN, SYGVQD (reference sequence). The ends were cut back, 4 bases at V and 5 bases at J, with 17 bases in the middle. Written as DNA, the CDR3 is TGCGCCAGCAGTGGGGTTAACCGGGGTCGGGAGACCCAGTACTTC. Its protein product is CASSGVNRGRETQYF.

The chain employs TRBV19 and TRBJ1-2; D gene ambiguous. Between the trimmed V and J ends, which lost 5 bases and 6 bases, there was a span of 13 bases. This CDR3 has 13 amino acids. Germline lookup yields CDR1 LNHDA and CDR2 SQIVND (reference sequence). In nucleotides, the CDR3 is TGTGCCAGTAGTTTCGGGGATTTCGATGGCTACACCTTC. The encoded protein is CASSFGDFDGYTF.

About this clone itself: Other DNA sequences in the same sample also yield this CDR3. The chain is built from TRBV10-3 and TRBJ1-1; 10 positions match TRBD1. Per germline, CDR1 ENHRY and CDR2 SYGVKD. Trimming cost V 6 bases and J 2 bases; bases outside gene matches: 0. This CDR3 is built from 13 residues. The CDR3 nucleotides read TGTGCCATCAGGACAGGGGGCAACACTGAAGCTTTCTTT. Residues: CAIRTGGNTEAFF.

The CDR3 DNA reads TGCGCCAGCAGCCAAGGAGCCTATTCCTACGAGCAGTACTTC. The encoded protein is CASSQGAYSYEQYF. This chain connects TRBV4-3 to TRBJ2-7; D not certain. Germline V gene sequence: CDR1 LGHNA, CDR2 YSLEER. V dropped 1 base and J dropped 1 base, with 8 bases sitting between them. The CDR3 is 14 amino acids.

This chain uses TRBV4-1 with TRBJ1-4; D gene ambiguous. CDR3 length: 16 amino acids. V lost 0 bases to trimming and J lost 7 bases, with 15 bases between them. CDR1 is MGHRA, CDR2 YSYEKL, per germline. The CDR3 region has the DNA TGCGCCAGCAGCCAAGATAGATTGGGCTTCGGTGAAAAACTGTTTTTT. Encoded protein: CASSQDRLGFGEKLFF.

For the CDR3, the DNA is TGTGCCAGCACGAACTGGGACAGGGATAATTCACCCCTCCACTTT. Residues: CASTNWDRDNSPLHF. The chain employs TRBV6-5 and TRBJ1-6; TRBD1 matches 9 bases. CDR3 length: 15 residues. Germline V gene data show CDR1 as MNHEY and CDR2 as SVGAGI. After removal of 7 bases from V and 5 bases from J, the junction contained 6 bases not matched to a gene.

The rearrangement uses TRBV21-1 and TRBJ2-1; the table gives TRBD2 as D, unverified against the DNA. TRBV21-1 is termed a pseudogene. This CDR3 contains 16 residues. In DNA, the CDR3 is TGTGCCAGCAGCTTCCGTAGCGGGAGGGCCTCAAATGAGCAGTTCTTC. Its protein product is CASSFRSGRASNEQFF.

Concerning this clone itself: In the same sample, other DNA sequences code for this CDR3. This chain links TRBV11-2 with TRBJ2-3; possible D gene TRBD1, 5 bases. The CDR3 extends over 15 amino acids. Germline V gene sequence: CDR1 SGHAT, CDR2 FQNNGV. Between the trimmed V and J ends, which lost 3 bases and 2 bases, there was a span of 12 bases. As DNA, the CDR3 is TGTGCCAGCAGCTTCACAGGTGGGGTCACAGATACGCAGTATTTT. This gives the protein CASSFTGGVTDTQYF.

CDR3: CASSLVQGRTEAFF. In DNA, the CDR3 is TGCGCCAGCAGCTTGGTTCAGGGTCGCACTGAAGCTTTCTTT. The chain combines TRBV5-1 with TRBJ1-1; a possible D gene is TRBD1 (5 bases). Germline V gene sequence: CDR1 SGHRS, CDR2 YFSETQ. The germline V and J ends were trimmed by 0 bases and 4 bases, with 10 bases remaining between them. The CDR3 runs to 14 residues.

The chain links TRBV11-2 to TRBJ1-1; a weak D match, TRBD1 (6 bases). This CDR3 is 13 amino acids long. Germline CDR1 SGHAT, CDR2 FQNNGV. Trimming took 2 bases from V and 6 from J, leaving 10 bases between them. CDR3 sequence (DNA): TGTGCCAGCAGCTTATGGGCAGGGGCTGAAGCTTTCTTT. This encodes CASSLWAGAEAFF.

The chain joins TRBV6-5 to TRBJ2-7; 8 bases line up with TRBD2. The J segment lost 5 bases and the V segment lost 0 bases, leaving 9 bases of the junction unmatched. Germline V gene sequence: CDR1 MNHEY, CDR2 SVGAGI. This CDR3 has 16 amino acids. The CDR3 reads CASSYSTQTSVHEQYF. The CDR3 DNA reads as TGTGCCAGCAGTTACTCGACGCAGACTAGCGTCCACGAGCAGTACTTC.

This chain links TRBV27 with TRBJ2-1; D could derive from TRBD1 or TRBD2 (5 bases each). With 6 bases removed from V and 7 bases from J, the gap between germline ends came to 16 bases. CDR3 size: 14 residues. Germline CDR1 is MNHEY and CDR2 is SMNVEV (reference sequence). The chain's CDR3 is CASSYDGTGNEQFF. DNA for the CDR3: TGTGCCAGCAGCTACGACGGGACGGGGAATGAGCAGTTCTTC.